Presented here are 27 T cell receptor beta chains from one specimen sequenced in a study of CD8 T cells in ankylosing spondylitis. Each CDR3 protein gets one entry after TCRdb re-called the 5' RACE reads with MiXCR. The data hold 35,000 to 50,000 distinct CDR3 sequences, with around 3.8% observed a single time. What was sequenced was blood, either unsorted or a sorted T cell fraction (not recorded which). These receptors all come from a female donor with ankylosing spondylitis or in good health (not recorded which).

This clonotype was observed many times. The chain couples TRBV9 to TRBJ2-7; TRBD1 aligns across 9 bases. Per the germline V gene, CDR1 is SGDLS and CDR2 is YYNGEE. CDR3 length equals 15 residues. With 3 bases clipped from V and 6 bases from J, the junction kept 10 bases outside the gene matches. The chain's CDR3 is CASSALGQGIAEQYF. The CDR3 DNA reads TGTGCCAGCAGCGCTTTGGGACAGGGAATTGCCGAGCAGTACTTC.

Ten or more counts support this clonotype. The V gene is TRBV9, the J gene TRBJ2-6, with 7 nucleotides matching TRBD2. Germline lookup yields CDR1 SGDLS and CDR2 YYNGEE. V shed 7 bases, J shed 0 bases, and the junction held 1 base outside the gene matches. This CDR3 contains 14 residues. The CDR3 loop reads CASGGGSGANVLTF. In DNA, the CDR3 is TGTGCCAGCGGCGGGGGCTCTGGGGCCAACGTCCTGACTTTC.

This clonotype was seen ten or more times. The chain links TRBV9 to TRBJ2-7, with TRBD1 matching 8 bases. CDR1 is SGDLS and CDR2 is YYNGEE in the germline V gene. The CDR3 loop spans 15 amino acids. V gave up 4 bases and J gave up 2 bases; unmatched junction bases: 8. CDR3 loop: CASSPNPGQAYEQYF. CDR3 DNA sequence: TGTGCCAGCAGCCCGAACCCGGGACAGGCCTACGAGCAGTACTTC.

The sample holds many counts of this clonotype. The chain couples TRBV9 to TRBJ2-7; D is perhaps TRBD1 or TRBD2 (5 bases each). The germline V gene has CDR1 SGDLS and CDR2 YYNGEE. V dropped 2 bases and J dropped 6 bases, with 21 bases sitting between them. CDR3 length: 16 residues. CDR3 DNA sequence: TGTGCCAGCAGCGTTGAGTGGATGGGACCGAGGAGCGAGCAGTACTTC. This translates into CASSVEWMGPRSEQYF.

This clonotype occurred many times. This chain's CDR3 is CASKGQGLNTGELFF. CDR3 in DNA: TGTGCCAGCAAGGGACAGGGGCTGAACACCGGGGAGCTGTTTTTT. The chain couples TRBV9 to TRBJ2-2, with TRBD1 matching 10 bases. V lost 6 bases, J lost 1 base, and 3 bases stayed unmatched. This CDR3 comprises 15 residues. Germline values: CDR1 SGDLS, CDR2 YYNGEE.

This clonotype showed up many times. V gene TRBV9 combines with J gene TRBJ1-2, with D tentatively TRBD1 (5 bases). Germline CDR1 reads SGDLS; CDR2 reads YYNGEE. Trimming shortened V by 1 base and J by 4 bases, and 8 bases separated the two germline ends. CDR3 length: 13 amino acids. CDR3 sequence (DNA): TGTGCCAGCAGCGTAACTGGGGCCTATGGCTACACCTTC. The encoded protein is CASSVTGAYGYTF.

Many counts were recorded for this clonotype. This chain links TRBV9 with TRBJ2-5; the D gene is possibly TRBD2 (6 bases). The CDR3 runs 16 residues. V lost 3 bases and J 1 base, leaving 16 bases between the germline ends. Germline V gives CDR1 SGDLS, CDR2 YYNGEE. The CDR3 is CASSGRVAGSQETQYF. CDR3 coding DNA: TGTGCCAGCAGCGGGAGGGTGGCGGGGTCCCAAGAGACCCAGTACTTC. The full variable domain, in which reference TRBV9 and TRBJ2-5 provide the parts outside the CDR3, is DSGVTQTPKHLITATGQRVTLRCSPRSGDLSVYWYQQSLDQGLQFLIQYYNGEERAKGNILERFSAQQFPDLHSELNLSSLELGDSALYFCASSGRVAGSQETQYFGPGTRLLVL.

This chain links TRBV9 with TRBJ2-6; unclear D gene. CDR3 size: 14 residues. Trimming cost V 4 bases and J 0 bases, with 5 bases left between them. The germline V gene encodes CDR1 SGDLS and CDR2 YYNGEE. CDR3 DNA: TGTGCCAGCAGCCGTGTCTCTGGGGCCAACGTCCTGACTTTC. Amino acid sequence: CASSRVSGANVLTF.

By share, this clonotype counts as medium-sized. V usage is TRBV9 and J usage is TRBJ1-1; 8 bases map to TRBD1. This CDR3 is built from 16 residues. Trimming took 4 bases from V and 4 from J; bases not matched to a gene: 12. Germline CDR1 reads SGDLS; CDR2 reads YYNGEE. The CDR3: CASSPTQIQGGTEAFF. CDR3 bases: TGTGCCAGCAGCCCTACACAGATACAGGGGGGCACTGAAGCTTTCTTT. Complete variable domain (other parts from reference TRBV9 and TRBJ1-1): DSGVTQTPKHLITATGQRVTLRCSPRSGDLSVYWYQQSLDQGLQFLIQYYNGEERAKGNILERFSAQQFPDLHSELNLSSLELGDSALYFCASSPTQIQGGTEAFFGQGTRLTVV.

This clonotype came up many times. This rearrangement joins TRBV9 to TRBJ1-1; TRBD1 matches 7 bases. The germline V gene encodes CDR1 SGDLS and CDR2 YYNGEE. The CDR3 consists of 14 residues. The J segment lost 0 bases and the V segment lost 4 bases, leaving 3 bases of the junction unmatched. CDR3 sequence: CASSRGQLNTEAFF. The CDR3 DNA is TGTGCCAGCAGCCGGGGACAGCTGAACACTGAAGCTTTCTTT.

This clonotype was seen a few times. The chain employs TRBV9 and TRBJ1-4; no firm D call. The germline V gene has CDR1 SGDLS and CDR2 YYNGEE. V dropped 3 bases and J dropped 6 bases, with 12 bases sitting between them. This CDR3 comprises 14 residues. This CDR3 is CASSAQAQDEKLFF. The CDR3 nucleotides read TGTGCCAGCAGCGCCCAGGCCCAGGATGAAAAACTGTTTTTT.

Ten or more counts support this clonotype. V usage is TRBV9 and J usage is TRBJ2-1, with 10 positions matching TRBD1. There are 15 residues in the CDR3. Trimming cost V 4 bases and J 5 bases; bases outside gene matches: 6. From germline, CDR1 is SGDLS and CDR2 YYNGEE. The CDR3 sequence is CASSPRTGGNNEQFF. CDR3 in DNA: TGTGCCAGCAGCCCCCGGACAGGGGGTAACAATGAGCAGTTCTTC.

This clonotype appeared many times. V gene TRBV9 combines with J gene TRBJ2-7; D gene ambiguous. The CDR3 extends over 14 amino acids. Germline loops: CDR1 SGDLS, CDR2 YYNGEE. V was trimmed by 0 bases and J by 2 bases, leaving 9 bases between them. CDR3 bases: TGTGCCAGCAGCGTAGGGGCACAGACCTACGAGCAGTACTTC. The encoded protein is CASSVGAQTYEQYF.

This clonotype appeared many times. This chain links TRBV9 with TRBJ2-3, with D uncertain. Germline V lookup: CDR1 SGDLS, CDR2 YYNGEE. The V end was cut by 4 bases, the J end by 0 bases, with 9 bases between. This CDR3 is 14 amino acids long. The CDR3 DNA follows: TGTGCCAGCAGCTCCTCGGACAGCACAGATACGCAGTATTTT. This sequence encodes CASSSSDSTDTQYF.

This clonotype appeared many times. The chain links TRBV9 to TRBJ2-7, with 9 bases that match TRBD1. The CDR3 has 14 residues. Germline V gene lookup returns CDR1 SGDLS and CDR2 YYNGEE. With 0 bases clipped from V and 7 bases from J, the junction kept 5 bases outside the gene matches. This chain's CDR3 is CASSVGAGTGEQYF. Here the CDR3 DNA reads TGTGCCAGCAGCGTAGGCGCCGGGACAGGGGAGCAGTACTTC.

This clonotype has a count of ten or more. This chain links TRBV9 with TRBJ1-1, with 7 bases fitting TRBD1. The V gene's germline CDR1 is SGDLS and CDR2 YYNGEE. CDR3 length: 15 residues. The V and J ends lost 0 bases and 1 base, in that order; junction bases with no gene match: 3. The CDR3, as DNA: TGTGCCAGCAGCGTAGAGGGGGCTGGGAACACTGAAGCTTTCTTT. It translates to CASSVEGAGNTEAFF.

There are a few counts of this clonotype. The chain combines TRBV9 with TRBJ2-3; 9 positions match TRBD1. Germline V gene data show CDR1 as SGDLS and CDR2 as YYNGEE. Trimming cost V 4 bases and J 4 bases; bases outside gene matches: 7. CDR3 length: 15 amino acids. The CDR3 region has the DNA TGTGCCAGCAGCCTTACAGGGGGCGAATCAGATACGCAGTATTTT. It is translated as CASSLTGGESDTQYF.

This clonotype was recorded many times. The rearrangement links TRBV9 to TRBJ2-5; 14 nucleotides agree with TRBD2. V was clipped by 1 base and J by 0 bases; unmatched bases: 17. This CDR3 is built from 22 residues. Per germline, CDR1 SGDLS and CDR2 YYNGEE. CDR3 coding DNA: TGTGCCAGCAGCGTAAGACCACCTACCGGGACTAGCGGGGGATCGTACCAAGAGACCCAGTACTTC. Translating it yields CASSVRPPTGTSGGSYQETQYF. The entire variable domain, with the rest obtained from reference TRBV9 and TRBJ2-5, is as follows: DSGVTQTPKHLITATGQRVTLRCSPRSGDLSVYWYQQSLDQGLQFLIQYYNGEERAKGNILERFSAQQFPDLHSELNLSSLELGDSALYFCASSVRPPTGTSGGSYQETQYFGPGTRLLVL.

At least ten counts were recorded for this clonotype. V usage is TRBV9 and J usage is TRBJ1-5; D gene ambiguous. Germline CDR1 and CDR2: SGDLS and YYNGEE. The CDR3 extends over 14 amino acids. V shed 2 bases and J shed 1 base, with 7 bases lying between them. The CDR3 region has the DNA TGTGCCAGCAGCGTCGGGAACAGCAATCAGCCCCAGCATTTT. This gives the protein CASSVGNSNQPQHF.

This clonotype was seen repeatedly, ten times or more. The chain uses TRBV9 and TRBJ1-2; 8 bases line up with TRBD1. From germline, CDR1 is SGDLS and CDR2 YYNGEE. Trimming cost V 0 bases and J 3 bases; bases outside gene matches: 7. CDR3 length: 16 amino acids. The CDR3: CASSVGGAGGYYGYTF. The CDR3 nucleotides read TGTGCCAGCAGCGTAGGAGGGGCAGGGGGCTACTATGGCTACACCTTC.

In this sample, this clonotype turned up many times. The V and J genes are TRBV9 and TRBJ2-5; possible D gene TRBD1, 6 bases. Between the trimmed V and J ends, which lost 0 bases and 4 bases, there was a span of 10 bases. The CDR3 is 14 amino acids. The germline V gene has CDR1 SGDLS and CDR2 YYNGEE. The CDR3 DNA follows: TGTGCCAGCAGCGTAGCCGAAGGGGGAGAGACCCAGTACTTC. Its protein is CASSVAEGGETQYF.

This clonotype has a count of ten or more. V usage is TRBV9 and J usage is TRBJ2-5; D not resolved. CDR1 is SGDLS and CDR2 is YYNGEE in the germline V gene. With 4 bases removed from V and 5 bases from J, the gap between germline ends came to 9 bases. CDR3 length equals 12 residues. This CDR3 reads CASSPVGETQYF. The CDR3 nucleotides read TGTGCCAGCAGCCCCGTGGGGGAGACCCAGTACTTC.

This clonotype occurred many times. The chain employs TRBV9 and TRBJ1-2, with D perhaps TRBD1 (6 bases). Trimming left V 4 bases short and J 5 bases short, with 24 bases between. The V gene's germline CDR1 is SGDLS and CDR2 YYNGEE. The CDR3 contains 17 residues. As DNA, the CDR3 is TGTGCCAGCAGCCGACAGGACTACAGGGTCCGAGGGTATGGCTACACCTTC. Its protein product is CASSRQDYRVRGYGYTF.

This clonotype occurred many times. The chain has TRBV9 and TRBJ2-1, with no clear D. The CDR3 covers 13 residues. Trimming took off 0 bases at V and 4 bases at J, with 5 bases between the two ends. CDR1 SGDLS and CDR2 YYNGEE come from the germline V gene. The CDR3 region is CASSVDLYNEQFF. CDR3 coding DNA: TGTGCCAGCAGCGTAGACTTGTACAATGAGCAGTTCTTC.

This clonotype was recorded many times. The rearrangement uses TRBV9 and TRBJ1-4, with D uncertain. The CDR3 length is 14 residues. CDR1 is SGDLS and CDR2 is YYNGEE in the germline V gene. V dropped 0 bases and J dropped 8 bases, with 11 bases sitting between them. The chain's CDR3 is CASSVDGAAEKLFF. The CDR3 DNA reads as TGTGCCAGCAGCGTAGATGGAGCTGCAGAAAAACTGTTTTTT.

This clonotype has a count of ten or more. This sequence joins TRBV9 and TRBJ2-7; 10 bases map to TRBD1. Germline V gene lookup returns CDR1 SGDLS and CDR2 YYNGEE. The CDR3 extends over 15 amino acids. V lost 2 bases to trimming and J lost 4 bases; unmatched junction nucleotides: 6. For the CDR3, the DNA is TGTGCCAGCAGCGTGACAGGGGGCACCGGGTACGAGCAGTACTTC. Amino acid sequence: CASSVTGGTGYEQYF.

This clonotype showed up many times. CDR3 protein: CASSVSLAGGTDTQYF. The CDR3 nucleotides read TGTGCCAGCAGCGTCTCGCTAGCGGGGGGCACAGATACGCAGTATTTT. The rearrangement uses TRBV9 and TRBJ2-3, with 10 bases matching TRBD2. Germline V CDR1 and CDR2: SGDLS, YYNGEE. The CDR3 has 16 amino acids. V was clipped by 2 bases and J by 1 base; unmatched bases: 4.